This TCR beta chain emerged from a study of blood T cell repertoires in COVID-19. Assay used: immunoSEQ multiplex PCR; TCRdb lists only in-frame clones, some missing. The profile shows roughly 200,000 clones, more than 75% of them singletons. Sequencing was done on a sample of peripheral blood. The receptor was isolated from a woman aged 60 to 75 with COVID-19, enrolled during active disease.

The CDR3 here is CASSYDSGFADQPQHF. The CDR3 nucleotides read TGTGCCAGCAGTTACGATTCCGGGTTTGCCGATCAGCCCCAGCATTTT. The rearrangement joins TRBV6-5 to TRBJ1-5; D gene ambiguous. The CDR3 extends over 16 amino acids. The germline V and J ends were trimmed by 2 bases and 5 bases, with 16 bases remaining between them. Germline CDR1 is MNHEY and CDR2 is SVGAGI.